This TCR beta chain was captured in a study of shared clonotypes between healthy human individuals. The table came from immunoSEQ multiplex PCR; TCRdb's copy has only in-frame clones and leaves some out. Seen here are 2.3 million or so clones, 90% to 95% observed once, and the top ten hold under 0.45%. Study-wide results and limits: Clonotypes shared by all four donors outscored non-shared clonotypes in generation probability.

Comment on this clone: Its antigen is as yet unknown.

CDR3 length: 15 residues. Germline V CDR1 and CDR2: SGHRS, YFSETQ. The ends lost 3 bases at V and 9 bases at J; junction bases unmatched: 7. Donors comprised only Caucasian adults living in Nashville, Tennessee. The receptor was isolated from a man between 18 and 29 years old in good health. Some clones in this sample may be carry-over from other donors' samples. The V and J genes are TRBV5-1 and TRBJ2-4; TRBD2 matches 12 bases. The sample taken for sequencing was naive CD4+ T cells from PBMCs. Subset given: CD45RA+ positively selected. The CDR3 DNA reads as TGCGCCAGCAGCTCCACGACTAGCGGGAGTATCATTCAGTACTTC. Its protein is CASSSTTSGSIIQYF.